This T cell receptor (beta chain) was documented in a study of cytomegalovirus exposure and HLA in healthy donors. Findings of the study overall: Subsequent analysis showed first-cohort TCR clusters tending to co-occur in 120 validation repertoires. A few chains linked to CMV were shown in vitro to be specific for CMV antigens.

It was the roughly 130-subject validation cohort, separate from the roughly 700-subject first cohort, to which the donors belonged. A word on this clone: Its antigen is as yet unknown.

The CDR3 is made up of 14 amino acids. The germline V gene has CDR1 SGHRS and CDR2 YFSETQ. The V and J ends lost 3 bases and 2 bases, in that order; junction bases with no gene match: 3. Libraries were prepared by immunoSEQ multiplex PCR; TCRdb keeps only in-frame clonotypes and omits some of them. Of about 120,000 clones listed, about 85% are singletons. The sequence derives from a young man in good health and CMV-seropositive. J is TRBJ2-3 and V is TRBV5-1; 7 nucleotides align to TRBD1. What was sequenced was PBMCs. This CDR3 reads CASSWDSYTDTQYF. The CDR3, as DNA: TGCGCCAGCAGCTGGGACAGCTACACAGATACGCAGTATTTT.